Listed below are T cell receptor beta chains from one sample, sequenced in a study of OX40 agonist ivuxolimab in advanced cancers. The assay was immunoSEQ multiplex PCR, and TCRdb's table has in-frame clones only and misses some. The sample has some 53,000 clones; roughly 92% are singletons. The sample consisted of CD4+ or CD8+ T cells sorted from blood, taken in a trial of the OX40 agonist ivuxolimab. The receptors stem from an adult with an advanced solid tumor such as melanoma, head and neck, liver or kidney cancer. Each CDR3 is given with its conserved first and last residue. A D gene is named only where the DNA matches it firmly. Rows may omit the clone size; those that give it use once, few, many or a size class.

CDR3 DNA,CDR3 protein,V gene,J gene,D gene,clone size
TGTGCCAGCAGGGGGGGCACCGGGGAGCTGTTTTTT,CASRGGTGELFF,TRBV6-5,TRBJ2-2,NA,once
TGTGCCAGCAGTCCCCTCGAGAGTCGGGAGACCCAGTACTTC,CASSPLESRETQYF,TRBV27,TRBJ2-5,NA,NA
TGTGCCAGCAGCTTCAAGGGTATGCCAGATACGCAGTATTTT,CASSFKGMPDTQYF,TRBV7-8,TRBJ2-3,NA,NA
TGTGCCAGCAGCTACGGCGGTACTTCCTACGAGCAGTACTTC,CASSYGGTSYEQYF,TRBV11-3,TRBJ2-7,NA,NA
TGTGCCTGGGCCGAAGGGGCCGGGGAGCTGTTTTTT,CAWAEGAGELFF,TRBV30,TRBJ2-2,NA,NA
TGTGCCTGGAATACGGACGGGTTACTAGCCTGCGACACAGATACGCAGTATTTT,CAWNTDGLLACDTDTQYF,TRBV30,TRBJ2-3,NA,NA
TGCGCCAGCAGCTATGGACTTGGAAACACCATATATTTT,CASSYGLGNTIYF,TRBV5-1,TRBJ1-3,NA,NA
TGTGCCAGCAGCTTGGTGGGGTCGGAGAATCAGCCCCAGCATTTT,CASSLVGSENQPQHF,TRBV5-8,TRBJ1-5,NA,once
TGTGCCAGCAGTTTATCGGGGGGCCCCTTCTACGAGCAGTACTTC,CASSLSGGPFYEQYF,TRBV27,TRBJ2-7,NA,NA
TGTGCCAGCTCACCACCTCACAATGAGCAGTTCTTC,CASSPPHNEQFF,TRBV18,TRBJ2-1,NA,NA
TGTGCCAGCAGCGTAAATCCAGGGGATGCTGGGGCCAACGTCCTGACTTTC,CASSVNPGDAGANVLTF,TRBV9,TRBJ2-6,NA,NA
TGTGCCAGCAGCTTGGATCCGGGAGTTTTCGACGAGCAGTACTTC,CASSLDPGVFDEQYF,TRBV5-8,TRBJ2-7,NA,NA
TGTGCCAGCAGCTCGACCCATAGCGTGACGAGCTCCTACGAGCAGTACTTC,CASSSTHSVTSSYEQYF,TRBV7-9,TRBJ2-7,NA,NA
TGTGCCAGTAGTAAAGGGGGCGCGGAGACCCAGTACTTC,CASSKGGAETQYF,TRBV19,TRBJ2-5,TRBD1,NA